The 32 T cell receptor beta chains listed next were all sequenced from one sample in a study of T cells expressing NK-cell markers. TCRdb reprocessed the 5' RACE reads and stores each CDR3 protein as one record, lacking DNA. The sample table sets out some 280,000 distinct CDR3 sequences. The sequenced sample consisted of blood T cells: a sorted CD56 or NKG2C T cell subset, CD4+ or CD8+ T cells, or bulk PBMC T cells (not recorded which). Receptor source: a man younger than 35 in good health.

This rearrangement joins TRBV7-9 to TRBJ2-1; TCRdb's D call of TRBD1 is untestable without DNA. This CDR3 is 16 amino acids long. Germline values: CDR1 SEHNR, CDR2 FQNEAQ (reference sequence). CDR3 amino acids: CASSLVGGRPYNEQFF. The variable domain in full, completed from reference TRBV7-9 and TRBJ2-1, reads DTGVSQNPRHKITKRGQNVTFRCDPISEHNRLYWYRQTLGQGPEFLTYFQNEAQLEKSRLLSDRFSAERPKGSFSTLEIQRTEQGDSAMYLCASSLVGGRPYNEQFFGPGTRLTVL.

The chain couples TRBV7-2 to TRBJ2-3; TCRdb returns TRBD2, unconfirmable since there is no DNA. There are 18 residues in the CDR3. CDR1 is SGHTA and CDR2 is FQGNSA in the germline V gene. CDR3 sequence reads: CASSLPASGRVSTDTQYF. Combining the CDR3 with reference TRBV7-2 and TRBJ2-3 gives the whole variable domain GAGVSQSPSNKVTEKGKDVELRCDPISGHTALYWYRQSLGQGLEFLIYFQGNSAPDKSGLPSDRFSAERTGGSVSTLTIQRTQQEDSAVYLCASSLPASGRVSTDTQYFGPGTRLTVL.

V and J are TRBV7-9 and TRBJ1-6; TCRdb indicates TRBD1, and absent DNA this call remains unverified. CDR3 length: 14 amino acids. CDR1 and CDR2 (germline): SEHNR, FQNEAQ (reference sequence). The CDR3 spells CASSAGQGRSPLHF. Complete variable domain (other parts from reference TRBV7-9 and TRBJ1-6): DTGVSQNPRHKITKRGQNVTFRCDPISEHNRLYWYRQTLGQGPEFLTYFQNEAQLEKSRLLSDRFSAERPKGSFSTLEIQRTEQGDSAMYLCASSAGQGRSPLHFGNGTRLTVT.

V usage is TRBV12-3 or TRBV12-4 and J usage is TRBJ1-5; TCRdb reports TRBD1, a call that lacks DNA to check it against. This CDR3 has 15 amino acids. The CDR3 loop reads CASTWGQGLNQPQHF.

This sequence joins TRBV7-3 and TRBJ2-2; TCRdb's assignment of TRBD2 cannot be checked, as there is no DNA. The CDR3 covers 16 residues. The germline CDR1 and CDR2 sequences are SGHTA and FQGTGA. The CDR3 is CASSLASALNTGELFF.

The rearrangement joins TRBV29-1 to TRBJ1-2; the D call of TRBD1 rests on TCRdb alone, since no DNA is present to check it. CDR3 length equals 14 residues. CDR1 is SQVTM and CDR2 is ANQGSEA in the germline V gene. CDR3: CSVLGTVGPYGYTF.

The V call is TRBV28, the J call TRBJ2-7; the D gene TCRdb calls, TRBD2, cannot be checked with no DNA. The CDR3 length is 11 residues. Germline V gene data show CDR1 as MDHEN and CDR2 as SYDVKM. The CDR3 loop reads CARTGGLEQYF. Complete variable domain (other parts from reference TRBV28 and TRBJ2-7): DVKVTQSSRYLVKRTGEKVFLECVQDMDHENMFWYRQDPGLGLRLIYFSYDVKMKEKGDIPEGYSVSREKKERFSLILESASTNQTSMYLCARTGGLEQYFGPGTRLTVT.

This chain joins TRBV7-2 and TRBJ2-1; TCRdb's D gene call, TRBD1, goes unchecked for lack of DNA. Germline CDR1 reads SGHTA; CDR2 reads FQGNSA. The length of the CDR3 is 15 residues. The CDR3 is CASSLGGVPYNEQFF.

Here the CDR3 reads CASSGQGTYGYTF. The V call is TRBV25-1, the J call TRBJ1-2; TCRdb names TRBD1, which stays unverified in the absence of DNA. In germline, CDR1 is MGHDK, CDR2 SYGVNS. CDR3 size: 13 residues.

The chain links TRBV20-1 to TRBJ2-5; TCRdb proposes TRBD1, but this gene call is untestable without DNA. The V gene's germline CDR1 is DFQATT and CDR2 SNEGSKA (reference sequence). This CDR3 comprises 17 residues. CDR3 sequence: CSAHKGAGWVVGETQYF.

V usage is TRBV7-2 and J usage is TRBJ2-7. CDR1 is SGHTA, CDR2 FQGNSA, per germline. The CDR3 sequence is 15 residues long. CDR3 sequence: CASSLVRVLLREQYF.

The chain employs TRBV7-9 and TRBJ2-1. This CDR3 is 14 amino acids long. Looked up from germline, CDR1 is SEHNR and CDR2 is FQNEAQ (reference sequence). The CDR3 loop is CASSPGSSYNEQFF.

This rearrangement joins TRBV5-6 to TRBJ2-3; TCRdb designates TRBD1, a call that cannot be tested without DNA. This CDR3 spans 14 amino acids. Germline assignment: CDR1 SGHDT and CDR2 YYEEEE. Here the CDR3 reads CASSSTGPADTQYF.

CDR3: CASSTGQGVHTGAFF. The gene calls are TRBV5-1 and TRBJ1-1; TCRdb's D gene call, TRBD1, goes unchecked for lack of DNA. Germline V lookup: CDR1 SGHRS, CDR2 YFSETQ. This CDR3 spans 15 amino acids.

The J gene is TRBJ2-1, the V gene TRBV20-1; the TRBD2 assignment by TCRdb is unverifiable without DNA. This CDR3 contains 16 residues. Germline CDR1 DFQATT, CDR2 SNEGSKA (reference sequence). CDR3 protein: CSAKSPTSGIYNEQFF.

This chain uses TRBV4-3 with TRBJ1-4. CDR3 length equals 15 residues. CDR1 and CDR2 from the germline V gene are LGHNA and YSLEER. The CDR3 region is CASSQDTPTNEKLFF.

This chain connects TRBV5-1 to TRBJ2-2; absent DNA, TCRdb's TRBD2 call cannot be checked. This CDR3 region has 14 residues. From germline, CDR1 is SGHRS and CDR2 YFSETQ. The CDR3 protein is CASSLGLATGELFF.

This chain links TRBV7-8 with TRBJ2-1; TCRdb selects TRBD2, and the lack of DNA leaves this call unchecked. The length of the CDR3 is 14 residues. CDR1 and CDR2 (germline): SGHVS, FQNEAQ. This chain's CDR3 is CASSFRTSGDEQFF. The full variable domain, with the rest looked up from reference TRBV7-8 and TRBJ2-1, is GAGVSQSPRYKVAKRGQDVALRCDPISGHVSLFWYQQALGQGPEFLTYFQNEAQLDKSGLPSDRFFAERPEGSVSTLKIQRTQQEDSAVYLCASSFRTSGDEQFFGPGTRLTVL.

This CDR3 is CASSEWSGKGTGELFF. V usage is TRBV10-2 and J usage is TRBJ2-2; TCRdb indicates TRBD1, and absent DNA this call remains unverified. Germline lookup yields CDR1 WSHSY and CDR2 SAAADI. The CDR3 consists of 16 residues.

J is TRBJ2-1 and V is TRBV7-2. The CDR3 spans 14 residues. Germline CDR1 is SGHTA and CDR2 is FQGNSA. The CDR3 sequence is CASSLAGSGNEQFF. The variable domain in full, completed from reference TRBV7-2 and TRBJ2-1, reads GAGVSQSPSNKVTEKGKDVELRCDPISGHTALYWYRQSLGQGLEFLIYFQGNSAPDKSGLPSDRFSAERTGGSVSTLTIQRTQQEDSAVYLCASSLAGSGNEQFFGPGTRLTVL.

The genes are TRBV6-1 and TRBJ2-2; TCRdb proposes TRBD1, but this gene call is untestable without DNA. This CDR3 has 16 residues. Germline assignment: CDR1 MNHNS and CDR2 SASEGT. CDR3 sequence: CASPSPEGQGSGELFF.

CDR3 protein: CASSLASGGTGELFF. V is TRBV7-2 and J is TRBJ2-2; absent DNA, TCRdb's TRBD2 call cannot be checked. Germline V lookup: CDR1 SGHTA, CDR2 FQGNSA. CDR3 length: 15 residues.

The V and J genes are TRBV12-3 or TRBV12-4 and TRBJ1-1; TCRdb names TRBD1, which stays unverified in the absence of DNA. The CDR3 length is 15 residues. The CDR3 loop is CASRTADPGGSEAFF.

The rearrangement joins TRBV6-5 to TRBJ1-1. Germline values: CDR1 MNHEY, CDR2 SVGAGI. The CDR3 is 15 residues long. The CDR3 region is CASSYFRTLNTEAFF.

This sequence joins TRBV11-2 and TRBJ2-3. The germline V gene has CDR1 SGHAT and CDR2 FQNNGV. The CDR3 length is 15 residues. This CDR3 reads CASSLGRNSPDTQYF.

V and J are TRBV4-2 and TRBJ2-1. The CDR3 sequence is 17 residues long. From germline, CDR1 is LGHNA and CDR2 YNFKEQ. The CDR3 loop reads CASSQDWARSSYNEQFF.

The rearrangement links TRBV7-6 to TRBJ1-3. This CDR3 spans 13 amino acids. CDR1 SGHVS and CDR2 FNYEAQ come from the germline V gene. CDR3 loop: CASSSRSGNTIYF.

V and J are TRBV28 and TRBJ2-4; TCRdb selects TRBD2, and the lack of DNA leaves this call unchecked. Germline lookup yields CDR1 MDHEN and CDR2 SYDVKM. The CDR3 is 17 residues long. Here the CDR3 reads CASSPQLSAGGTNIQYF.

The chain carries TRBV29-1 and TRBJ2-3; as DNA is missing, the TRBD1 call by TCRdb cannot be tested. The V gene's germline CDR1 is SQVTM and CDR2 ANQGSEA. This CDR3 is built from 15 residues. CDR3 sequence: CSVLWVGLRADTQYF.

V usage is TRBV29-1 and J usage is TRBJ2-5; with no DNA, the TCRdb D assignment of TRBD1 cannot be verified. This CDR3 region has 14 residues. In germline, CDR1 is SQVTM, CDR2 ANQGSEA. This CDR3 is CSVRGGQRQETQYF.

The CDR3 sequence is CASSLITGGFFPNYGYTF. This chain connects TRBV12-3 or TRBV12-4 to TRBJ1-2; TCRdb proposes TRBD1, but this gene call is untestable without DNA. This CDR3 spans 18 amino acids.

CDR3 residues: CASSLRLAGITYQETQYF. The chain employs TRBV12-3 or TRBV12-4 and TRBJ2-5; TCRdb picks TRBD2, but there is no DNA to check that call. There are 18 residues in the CDR3.